Listed below are T cell receptor beta chains from one sample, sequenced in a study of graft-versus-host responses after intestinal transplantation. Sequenced by immunoSEQ multiplex PCR; TCRdb stores in-frame clones only, minus some. The top ten hold 3% to 4% of the sample, which has more than 9,500 clones, more than 85% seen once. The source was PBMCs, collected 105 days after intestinal transplantation. These receptors were taken from a human patient who received an intestinal transplant, so some T cells may come from the graft donor. Both conserved end residues are part of each CDR3. The D gene is left open where the match is weak. A row's size may be missing; if present it is once, few, many or a size class.

J	D	V	size	CDR3	DNA
TRBJ2-2	TRBD2	TRBV27	NA	CASSPTSGGMGELFF	TGTGCCAGCAGCCCGACTTCGGGGGGGATGGGGGAGCTGTTTTTT
TRBJ1-2	NA	TRBV6-4	NA	CASSGTDGYTF	TGTGCCAGCAGTGGGACAGATGGCTACACCTTC
TRBJ2-5	TRBD1	TRBV4-1	NA	CASSPGQGYQETQYF	TGCGCCAGCAGTCCGGGACAGGGTTACCAAGAGACCCAGTACTTC
TRBJ2-1	TRBD1	TRBV25-1	NA	CASSTLDRGRDGEQFF	TGTGCCAGCAGTACCCTCGACAGGGGGCGAGATGGAGAGCAGTTCTTC
TRBJ2-2	NA	TRBV7-9	NA	CASSLPLLSGELFF	TGTGCCAGCAGCTTGCCCCTGCTTTCCGGGGAGCTGTTTTTT
TRBJ1-6	TRBD1	TRBV7-9	NA	CASSPQGAPNSPLHF	TGTGCCAGCAGCCCACAGGGGGCCCCCAATTCACCCCTCCACTTT
TRBJ2-1	NA	TRBV19	NA	CASSPKETRLEQFF	TGTGCCAGTAGTCCAAAGGAGACAAGACTCGAGCAGTTCTTC
TRBJ2-5	TRBD2	TRBV5-6	few	CASSVGGAQYF	TGTGCCAGCAGCGTGGGGGGGGCCCAGTACTTC
TRBJ2-5	NA	TRBV4-1	NA	CASSPRANGGRETQYF	TGCGCCAGCAGCCCCCGGGCCAATGGGGGGAGGGAGACCCAGTACTTC
TRBJ2-3	NA	TRBV7-6	NA	CASSRDRSQWRDTQYF	TGTGCCAGCAGCCGCGACAGGTCCCAGTGGCGAGATACGCAGTATTTT
TRBJ2-3	NA	TRBV7-3	NA	CASSLEDTDTQYF	TGTGCCAGCAGCTTGGAGGACACAGATACGCAGTATTTT